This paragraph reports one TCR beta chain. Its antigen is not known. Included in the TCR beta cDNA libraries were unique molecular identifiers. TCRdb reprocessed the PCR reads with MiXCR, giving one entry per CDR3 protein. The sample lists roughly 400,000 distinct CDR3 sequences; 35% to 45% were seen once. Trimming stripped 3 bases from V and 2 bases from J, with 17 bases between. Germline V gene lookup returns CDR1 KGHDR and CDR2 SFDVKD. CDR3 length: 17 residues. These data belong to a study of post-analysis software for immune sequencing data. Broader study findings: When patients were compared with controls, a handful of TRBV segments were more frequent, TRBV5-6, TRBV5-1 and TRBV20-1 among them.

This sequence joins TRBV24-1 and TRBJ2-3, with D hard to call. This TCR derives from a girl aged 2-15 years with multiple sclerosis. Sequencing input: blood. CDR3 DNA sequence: TGTGCCACCAGTGATCGACCAGCCAAGAGGTCCACAGATACGCAGTATTTT. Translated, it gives CATSDRPAKRSTDTQYF.